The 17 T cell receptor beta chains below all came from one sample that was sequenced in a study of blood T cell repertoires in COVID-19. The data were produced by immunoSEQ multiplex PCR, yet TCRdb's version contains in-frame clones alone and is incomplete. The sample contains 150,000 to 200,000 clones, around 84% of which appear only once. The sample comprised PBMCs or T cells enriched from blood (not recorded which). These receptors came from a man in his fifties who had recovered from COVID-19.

DNA for the CDR3: TGTGCCAGTAGTCTCCGGACAGCTTACGAGCAGTACTTC. This encodes CASSLRTAYEQYF. The rearrangement joins TRBV19 to TRBJ2-7; TRBD1 might be the D (6 bases). V was pared by 5 bases and J by 4 bases, with 12 bases between. Looked up from germline, CDR1 is LNHDA and CDR2 is SQIVND (reference sequence). This CDR3 is built from 13 residues.

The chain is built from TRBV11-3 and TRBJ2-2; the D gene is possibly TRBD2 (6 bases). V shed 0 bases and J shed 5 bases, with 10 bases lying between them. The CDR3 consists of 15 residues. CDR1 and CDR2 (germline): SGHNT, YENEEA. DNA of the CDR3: TGTGCCAGCAGCTTAGATACAGGAGGGACCGGGGAGCTGTTTTTT. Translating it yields CASSLDTGGTGELFF. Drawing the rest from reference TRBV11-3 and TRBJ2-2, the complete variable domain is EAGVVQSPRYKIIEKKQPVAFWCNPISGHNTLYWYLQNLGQGPELLIRYENEEAVDDSQLPKDRFSAERLKGVDSTLKIQPAELGDSAVYLCASSLDTGGTGELFFGEGSRLTVL.

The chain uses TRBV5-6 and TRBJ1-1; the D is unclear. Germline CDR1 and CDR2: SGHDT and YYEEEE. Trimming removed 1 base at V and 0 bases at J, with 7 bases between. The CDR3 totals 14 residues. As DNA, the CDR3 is TGTGCCAGCAGCTTGAGGAGGGTGAACACTGAAGCTTTCTTT. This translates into CASSLRRVNTEAFF.

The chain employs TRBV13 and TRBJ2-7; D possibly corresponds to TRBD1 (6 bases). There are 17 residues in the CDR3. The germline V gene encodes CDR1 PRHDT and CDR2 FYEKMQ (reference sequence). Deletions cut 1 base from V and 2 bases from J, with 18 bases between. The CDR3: CASSLEAAVGTTYEQYF. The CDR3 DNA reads TGTGCCAGCAGCTTAGAGGCCGCAGTGGGGACAACCTACGAGCAGTACTTC. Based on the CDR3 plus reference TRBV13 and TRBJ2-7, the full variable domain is AAGVIQSPRHLIKEKRETATLKCYPIPRHDTVYWYQQGPGQDPQFLISFYEKMQSDKGSIPDRFSAQQFSDYHSELNMSSLELGDSALYFCASSLEAAVGTTYEQYFGPGTRLTVT.

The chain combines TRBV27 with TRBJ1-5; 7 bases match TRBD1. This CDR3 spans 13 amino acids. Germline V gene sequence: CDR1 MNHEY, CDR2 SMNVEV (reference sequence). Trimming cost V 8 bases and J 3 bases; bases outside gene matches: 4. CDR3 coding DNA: TGTGCCAGCTCGGGACAGCCCAATCAGCCCCAGCATTTT. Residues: CASSGQPNQPQHF.

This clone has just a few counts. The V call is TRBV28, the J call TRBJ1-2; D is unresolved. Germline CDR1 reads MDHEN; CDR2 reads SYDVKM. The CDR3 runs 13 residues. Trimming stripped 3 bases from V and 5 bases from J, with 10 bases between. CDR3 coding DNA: TGTGCCAGCAGTTTGACGGGTGAATATGGCTACACCTTC. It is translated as CASSLTGEYGYTF.

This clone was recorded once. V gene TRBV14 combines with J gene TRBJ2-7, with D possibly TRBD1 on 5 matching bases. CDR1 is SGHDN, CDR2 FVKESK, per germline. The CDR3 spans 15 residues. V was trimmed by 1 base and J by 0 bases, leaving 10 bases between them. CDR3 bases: TGTGCCAGCAGCCAAGCGCTAAGGGGCTCCTACGAGCAGTACTTC. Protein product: CASSQALRGSYEQYF. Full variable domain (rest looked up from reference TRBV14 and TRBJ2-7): EAGVTQFPSHSVIEKGQTVTLRCDPISGHDNLYWYRRVMGKEIKFLLHFVKESKQDESGMPNNRFLAERTGGTYSTLKVQPAELEDSGVYFCASSQALRGSYEQYFGPGTRLTVT.

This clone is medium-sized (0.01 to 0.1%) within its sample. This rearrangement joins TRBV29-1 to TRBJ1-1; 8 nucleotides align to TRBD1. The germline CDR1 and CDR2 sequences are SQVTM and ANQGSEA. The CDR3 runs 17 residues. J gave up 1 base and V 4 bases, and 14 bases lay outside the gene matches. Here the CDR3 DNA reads TGCAGCGTTGGATCCTCGTCAGGGGGCTCGGCGAACACTGAAGCTTTCTTT. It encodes CSVGSSSGGSANTEAFF.

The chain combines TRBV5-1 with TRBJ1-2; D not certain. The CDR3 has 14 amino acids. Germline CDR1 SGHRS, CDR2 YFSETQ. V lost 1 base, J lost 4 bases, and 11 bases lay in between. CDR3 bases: TGCGCCAGCAGCTTGAATAAGGCAGGCTATGGCTACACCTTC. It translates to CASSLNKAGYGYTF.

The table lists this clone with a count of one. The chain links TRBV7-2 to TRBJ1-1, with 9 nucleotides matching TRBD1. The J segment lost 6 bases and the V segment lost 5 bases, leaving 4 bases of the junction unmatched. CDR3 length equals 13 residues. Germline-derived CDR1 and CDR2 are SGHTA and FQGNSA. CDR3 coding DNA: TGTGCCAGCAGCGACAGGGGGAAGCCTGAAGCTTTCTTT. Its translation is CASSDRGKPEAFF.

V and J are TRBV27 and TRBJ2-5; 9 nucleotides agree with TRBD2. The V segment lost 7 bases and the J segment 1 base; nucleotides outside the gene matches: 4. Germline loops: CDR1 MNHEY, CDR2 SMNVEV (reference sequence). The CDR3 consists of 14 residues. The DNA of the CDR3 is TGTGCCAGCAAGAGCGGGGGGACCCAAGAGACCCAGTACTTC. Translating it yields CASKSGGTQETQYF.

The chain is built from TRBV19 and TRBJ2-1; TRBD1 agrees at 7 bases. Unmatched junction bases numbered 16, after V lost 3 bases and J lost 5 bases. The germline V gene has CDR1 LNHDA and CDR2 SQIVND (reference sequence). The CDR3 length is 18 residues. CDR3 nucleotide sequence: TGTGCCAGTAGTATTCCCCGGGACAGACCCCGAACTAACAATGAGCAGTTCTTC. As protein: CASSIPRDRPRTNNEQFF.

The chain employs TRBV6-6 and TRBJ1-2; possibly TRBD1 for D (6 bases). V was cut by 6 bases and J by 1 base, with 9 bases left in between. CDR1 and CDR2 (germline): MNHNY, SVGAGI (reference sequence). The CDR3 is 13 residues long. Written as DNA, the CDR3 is TGTGCCAGCAGCTCGGACAGTAACTATGGCTACACCTTC. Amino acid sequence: CASSSDSNYGYTF.

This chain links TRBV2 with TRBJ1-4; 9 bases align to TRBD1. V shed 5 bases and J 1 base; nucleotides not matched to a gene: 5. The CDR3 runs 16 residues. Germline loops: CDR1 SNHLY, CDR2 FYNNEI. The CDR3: CASSIRDRVTNEKLFF. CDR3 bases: TGTGCCAGCAGTATTCGGGACAGGGTAACTAATGAAAAACTGTTTTTT.

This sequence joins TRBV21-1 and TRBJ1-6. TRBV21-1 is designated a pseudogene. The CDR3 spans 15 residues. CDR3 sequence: CASSKVHGANSPLHF. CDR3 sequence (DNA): TGTGCCAGCAGCAAAGTGCACGGAGCGAATTCACCCCTCCACTTT.

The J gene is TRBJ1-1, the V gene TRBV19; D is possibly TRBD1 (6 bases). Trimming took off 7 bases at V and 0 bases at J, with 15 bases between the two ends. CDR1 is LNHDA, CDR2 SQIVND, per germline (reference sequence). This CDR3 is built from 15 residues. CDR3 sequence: CASNPRTAMNTEAFF. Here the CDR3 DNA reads TGTGCCAGTAACCCACGGACAGCCATGAACACTGAAGCTTTCTTT.

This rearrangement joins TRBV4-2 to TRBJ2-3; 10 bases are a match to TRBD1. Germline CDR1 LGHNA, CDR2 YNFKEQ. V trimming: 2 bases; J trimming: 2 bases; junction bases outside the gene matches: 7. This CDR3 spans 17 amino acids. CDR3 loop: CASSQHPDRGTTDTQYF. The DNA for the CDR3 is TGTGCCAGCAGCCAACACCCGGACAGGGGGACCACAGATACGCAGTATTTT.